This TCR beta chain was sequenced during a study of radiotherapy plus CTLA-4 blockade in lung cancer. This CDR3 comprises 13 residues. The V gene's germline CDR1 is SGDLS and CDR2 YYNGEE. With 0 bases removed from V and 8 bases from J, the gap between germline ends came to 11 bases. General study points: Among blood TCR repertoires after radiotherapy plus ipilimumab, tumor-derived clones expanded.

Concerning this clone: The antigen is undetermined.

The protocol was immunoSEQ multiplex PCR, while the TCRdb copy is restricted to in-frame clones and leaves out a portion. The profile shows 53,000 or so clones, about 88% of them singletons. The clonotype was recovered from a human donor with non-small cell lung cancer whose response to radiotherapy plus ipilimumab could not be evaluated. The material was peripheral blood, obtained from a patient treated with radiotherapy plus ipilimumab. This chain connects TRBV9 to TRBJ1-2; possible D gene TRBD1, 6 bases. Here the CDR3 reads CASSVEGEDGYTF. The CDR3 nucleotides are TGTGCCAGCAGCGTAGAGGGGGAAGACGGCTACACCTTC.